This T cell receptor (beta chain) was sequenced for a study of early T cells in non-severe SARS-CoV-2 infection (dated by TCRdb to 2020 to 2022). Looking at the study overall: Bulk RNA from unsorted whole blood was used for TCR sequencing, so alpha and beta chains could not be paired.

At least ten counts were recorded for this clonotype. What this receptor recognizes is not known. No clone much larger than this one lies a single base away; base qualities are absent. This was a case-control study nested in a cohort of healthcare workers in London, UK, who had nasopharyngeal swab PCR tests and blood samples taken every week. Between 23 and 31 March 2020, the week of the UK lockdown, healthcare workers were enrolled and then followed up weekly for as long as 16 weeks. Spanning cysteine to phenylalanine, the CDR3 consists of 15 amino acids. The sequence is cut down to CDR3 DNA, 45 bases in frame from base 1. At the junction V is shortened by 6 bases and J by 4 bases, with 13 bases in between. Via the germline V gene, CDR1 is SGHAT and CDR2 FQNNGV. The method was 5' RACE. Sequenced using a NextSeq 500. Unique molecular identifiers were attached to individual cDNA molecules in the TCR library protocol so that sequencing error and PCR bias could be corrected. Both TCR alpha and beta chains were sequenced, and tight co-correlation was observed between alpha and beta sequence abundances in each sample. Concerning the study's data processing: V gene, J gene and CDR3 annotation of TCR sequences was performed with Decombinator V4. TCRs were defined as expanded if a significant change between any two time points was detected under a Poisson model with p below 0.0001. TCR abundances were normalised to the total number of TCRs sequenced per sample and expressed as counts per million. TRAV1-2 paired with TRAJ12, TRAJ20 or TRAJ33 defined MAIT TCRs, while TRAV10 paired with TRAJ18 defined iNKT TCRs. VDJdb, accessed 1 November 2021, was searched for CMV, EBV and SARS-CoV-2 annotated TCRs, excluding TCRs annotated for multiple antigens. TCRdb itself trimmed the public reads at Q25 with fastp, ran MiXCR and retained productive beta chains. A single entry per CDR3 protein holds the most common genes and DNA from its merged rows. The V and J calls shown here were made by TCRdb, not taken from the authors' results. This sample comprises about 77,000 distinct CDR3 sequences, 9% to 10% of them detected only once. Jointly, the top ten make up 4.8% of the sample.

Study-wide findings and limitations: VDJdb matching was skewed toward anti-spike CD8 responses and likely underestimated virus-specific expansions, missing private and CD4 specificities.

The receptor was derived from an adult who was a healthcare worker with PCR-confirmed SARS-CoV-2 infection or an uninfected control (not recorded which). The chain is made from TRBV11-2 and TRBJ2-6; no D gene call is confident. The sequenced sample consisted of whole blood. The CDR3 loop reads CASSLAGAGANVLTF. The nucleotide sequence reads as follows: TGTGCCAGCAGTCTTGCTGGCGCCGGGGCCAACGTCCTGACTTTC.